This T cell receptor beta chain was obtained from a study of shared clonotypes between healthy human individuals. The deep-level immunoSEQ assay was used. Here immunoSEQ multiplex PCR was the method, and the copy in TCRdb shows in-frame clones only, minus some. The table has about 2 million clones, about 95% seen once. Germline CDR1 reads SGHTS; CDR2 reads YDEGEE. The CDR3 covers 17 residues. The junction had 9 bases not matched to a gene; V was cut back by 0 bases and J by 4 bases. Naive CD8 cells lacked CD45RO, underwent positive selection for CCR7 and left out terminally differentiated effector memory CD45RA+ cells.

The J gene is TRBJ2-3, the V gene TRBV5-8; TRBD1 matches 9 bases. This clonotype was obtained from a man aged 18 to 30 in good health. Sequencing input: naive CD8+ T cells sorted from blood. The CDR3 nucleotides are TGTGCCAGCAGCTTGGATGACAGGGGGAATGCGGCAGATACGCAGTATTTT. Translation gives CASSLDDRGNAADTQYF.